These T cell receptor beta chains were read from a single sample in a study of Ad26.COV2.S vaccination and SARS-CoV-2 variants. Here immunoSEQ multiplex PCR was the method, and the copy in TCRdb shows in-frame clones only, minus some. The sample lists about 350,000 clones, about nine tenths occurring once. The sample consisted of peripheral blood, taken in a trial of Ad26.COV2.S vaccine versus placebo. These receptor sequences come from a person between 18 and 65 years old who received the Ad26.COV2.S COVID-19 vaccine or a placebo. Each CDR3 is given with its conserved first and last residue. Fields, in order: V gene, D gene, clone size, J gene, CDR3 DNA, CDR3 protein. D genes are given only for firm matches. Size tells how often a clone was seen (once, few, many) or the class of an expanded clone, and some rows leave it out.

TRBV5-1	TRBD1	-	TRBJ2-7	TGCGCCAGCAGCCACAGCCGGACAGGGGAATTAGTATCTAGCGAGCAGTACTTC	CASSHSRTGELVSSEQYF
TRBV5-6	-	-	TRBJ2-7	TGTGCCAGCAGCCCGAGGGCAGGTCACGAGCAGTACTTC	CASSPRAGHEQYF
TRBV28	-	-	TRBJ2-2	TGTGCCAGCAACCCCTCCGCAGCTAACCCCACTCCCGGGGAGCTGTTTTTT	CASNPSAANPTPGELFF
TRBV9	-	-	TRBJ1-1	TGTGCCTCTTCCAGGACAGCCAGGGAAACTGAAGCTTTCTTT	CASSRTARETEAFF
TRBV7-9	-	-	TRBJ1-5	TGTGCCAGCAGCTCGCCCGATAGGCCCCAGCATTTT	CASSSPDRPQHF
TRBV7-7	TRBD2	once	TRBJ2-1	TGTGCCAGCAGCTTACTAGCGGGAGCTTACAATGAGCAGTTCTTC	CASSLLAGAYNEQFF
TRBV5-6	TRBD2	-	TRBJ2-7	TGTGCCAGCAGCCCGAGAGGTCTAGCGGAATACGAGCAGTACTTC	CASSPRGLAEYEQYF
TRBV28	-	-	TRBJ2-1	TGTGCCAGCATCTACAAGGTGGGGGTCTCTACTTACAATGAGCAGTTCTTC	CASIYKVGVSTYNEQFF
TRBV7-3	TRBD1	-	TRBJ2-5	TGTGCCAGCAGCCGTAACCCGGGACAGGGGGCTGGAGAGACCCAGTACTTC	CASSRNPGQGAGETQYF
TRBV20-1	TRBD1	few	TRBJ1-5	TGCAGTGCTAGTCAGGGGGCGTTCGGTCAGCCCCAGCATTTT	CSASQGAFGQPQHF
TRBV30	-	-	TRBJ1-2	TGTGCCTGGAGTGTACAGGAAGGCTATGGCTACACCTTC	CAWSVQEGYGYTF
TRBV7-2	TRBD1	-	TRBJ2-1	TGTGCCAGCAGTCCAAGGACAGGGTTTAACAATGAGCAGTTCTTC	CASSPRTGFNNEQFF
TRBV7-3	-	-	TRBJ1-5	TGTGCCAGCAGCTTAAATACTTGGGACAATCAGCCCCAGCATTTT	CASSLNTWDNQPQHF
TRBV12-3/TRBV12-4	-	-	TRBJ2-7	TGTGCCAGCAGTGTGGACACCTCCTACGAGCAGTACTTC	CASSVDTSYEQYF
TRBV5-1	TRBD1	-	TRBJ1-2	TGCGCCAGCAGCTTAGAGGGGGCCGACTACACCTTC	CASSLEGADYTF
TRBV7-2	-	-	TRBJ2-7	TGTGCCAGCAGCTTAACTGTGTCAGGGCGGGCGTACGAGCAGTACTTC	CASSLTVSGRAYEQYF
TRBV6-4	TRBD1	-	TRBJ1-2	TGTGCCAGCAGTGTGCGGACAGGGGGGAACTATGGCTACACCTTC	CASSVRTGGNYGYTF
TRBV3-1/TRBV3-2	TRBD2	once	TRBJ2-3	TGTGCCAGCAGTTTCGGGAGGGCGTCAGATACGCAGTATTTT	CASSFGRASDTQYF
TRBV7-3	TRBD1	-	TRBJ1-4	TGTGCCAGCAGCAAACAGGGGGGGTCTAATGAAAAACTGTTTTTT	CASSKQGGSNEKLFF
TRBV9	-	-	TRBJ2-1	TGTGCCAGCAGCGCAGGGACATTTTACAATGAGCAGTTCTTC	CASSAGTFYNEQFF
TRBV5-4	TRBD1	-	TRBJ2-3	TGTGCCAGCAGCTTTGAAACAGGGGTAACAGATACGCAGTATTTT	CASSFETGVTDTQYF
TRBV27	-	-	TRBJ1-1	TGTGCCAGCAGTTCGGTGAACACTGAAGCTTTCTTT	CASSSVNTEAFF
TRBV7-3	-	-	TRBJ2-1	TGTGCCAGCAGCTTCCAGGGTGCCTACAATGAGCAGTTCTTC	CASSFQGAYNEQFF
TRBV7-6	TRBD1	-	TRBJ1-1	TGTGCCAGCAGCTTAGCGCTGGGACAGGGCGTGGAAGCTTTCTTT	CASSLALGQGVEAFF
TRBV15	-	-	TRBJ2-7	TGTGCCACCAGCAGATCCGGCGGCGTGTACTTC	CATSRSGGVYF
TRBV3-1/TRBV3-2	-	-	TRBJ2-7	TGTGCCAGCAGCCACCGGGACCCCTCCGAGCAGTACTTC	CASSHRDPSEQYF
TRBV6-2/TRBV6-3	-	-	TRBJ2-5	TGTGCCAGCAGTTACTCGCCAGATGAAGAGACCCAGTACTTC	CASSYSPDEETQYF
TRBV5-4	-	-	TRBJ2-5	TGTGCCAGCAGCTTCCAAGGGACGTCCGGGACCCAGTACTTC	CASSFQGTSGTQYF
TRBV7-8	-	-	TRBJ2-7	TGTGCCAGCAGCAGAAGGGGGGTCGGATGGGAGCAGTACTTC	CASSRRGVGWEQYF
TRBV7-3	-	-	TRBJ2-2	TGTGCCAGCAGCCTACACACCACAACAAGCACCGGGGAGCTGTTTTTT	CASSLHTTTSTGELFF
TRBV27	-	-	TRBJ1-6	TGTGCCAGCAGTTTATCGGCGGGTTCACCCCTCCACTTT	CASSLSAGSPLHF